The present T cell receptor (beta chain) was sequenced within a study of blood T cell repertoires in COVID-19. The wider study: Researchers got acute and convalescent COVID-19 samples from the United States, Italy and Spain. PBMCs, B-cell-depleted T cells, or T cells were the source of the cDNA or gDNA that made up the material.

CDR3 size: 15 residues. The germline V and J ends were trimmed by 5 bases and 6 bases, with 16 bases remaining between them. Germline assignment: CDR1 LNHDA and CDR2 SQIVND (reference sequence). In the source study's methods: Reference gene primer amplification gave nucleated cell count estimates. Measured with immunoSEQ multiplex PCR; TCRdb has only the in-frame clones, and not every one. V and J calls and clone size are given by that table; D and trimming were obtained from the DNA. The sample shows around 60,000 clones, 75% to 85% of them seen only once. The receptor was derived from a human donor in a cohort sampled during active COVID-19. V usage is TRBV19 and J usage is TRBJ2-2, with D maybe TRBD2 (7 bases). The specimen sequenced was peripheral blood. CDR3 nucleotide sequence: TGTGCCAGTAGTTGGGGGGGGCATCTGGCCGGGGAGCTGTTTTTT. Its protein product is CASSWGGHLAGELFF.